Below are 23 T cell receptor beta chains sequenced from a single sample in a study of T-cell reconstitution after alpha-beta-depleted transplantation in children listed by TCRdb under 2016. Library prep was done by PCR. TCRdb names Illumina HiSeq 2500 as the instrument used. TCR libraries were prepared with molecular barcoding, using unique molecular identifiers to normalize TCRbeta repertoire quantification. TCRdb passed the public sequencing reads through fastp at Q25 and MiXCR, retaining productive beta sequences. CDR3 protein sequences are deduplicated, and each keeps its most common genes and DNA. This sample comprises roughly 150,000 distinct CDR3 sequences, approximately 12% of them detected only once. Roughly 13% of the sample belongs to the ten largest clones. The meaning of the sample's treatment or condition label: allogeneic hematopoietic cell transplantation with graft depleted of TCRalphabeta T cells and CD19 B cells.

The sequencing used PBMCs, collected before TCRalphabeta/CD19-depleted stem cell transplant. The receptors were gathered from a boy aged 2-9 years with acute myeloid leukemia, due to receive a stem cell transplant.

In its sample, this clonotype is medium-sized. The V call is TRBV27, the J call TRBJ2-5; a possible D gene is TRBD2 (5 bases). This CDR3 is 13 amino acids long. Germline lookup yields CDR1 MNHEY and CDR2 SMNVEV (reference sequence). V was cut by 5 bases and J by 11 bases, with 18 bases left in between. CDR3 sequence (DNA): TGTGCCAGCAGTCCAACTTCGGAGGATAGACAGTACTTC. It codes for CASSPTSEDRQYF.

This clonotype was counted at least ten times. This chain uses TRBV6-2 or TRBV6-3 with TRBJ1-1, with unresolved D. Germline CDR1 reads MNHEY; CDR2 reads SVGEGT. The CDR3 has 11 residues. Between the trimmed V and J ends, which lost 7 bases and 2 bases, there was a span of 5 bases. In DNA form, the CDR3 reads TGTGCCAGCACCCTTAACACTGAAGCTTTCTTT. This gives the protein CASTLNTEAFF.

This clonotype was counted at least ten times. The chain couples TRBV6-5 to TRBJ2-2; 8 bases match TRBD2. From germline, CDR1 is MNHEY and CDR2 SVGAGI. This CDR3 spans 15 amino acids. The junction had 3 bases not matched to a gene; V was cut back by 2 bases and J by 4 bases. CDR3 coding DNA: TGTGCCAGCAGTTACGAGCGGGGGCGCACCGGGGAGCTGTTTTTT. Its translation is CASSYERGRTGELFF.

This clonotype was detected many times. V usage is TRBV20-1 and J usage is TRBJ2-5; no clear D gene. The CDR3 is 12 amino acids. Trimming removed 6 bases at V and 3 bases at J, with 11 bases between. Germline V gene lookup returns CDR1 DFQATT and CDR2 SNEGSKA (reference sequence). For the CDR3, the DNA is TGCAGTGCCCCGACCCCAAAAGAGACCCAGTACTTC. This encodes CSAPTPKETQYF.

This clonotype was seen ten or more times. This chain connects TRBV5-1 to TRBJ2-1; D remains unclear. Trimming removed 1 base at V and 5 bases at J, with 7 bases between. CDR1 is SGHRS and CDR2 is YFSETQ in the germline V gene. This CDR3 contains 13 residues. The CDR3, as DNA: TGCGCCAGCAGCTTGAATTCTAACAATGAGCAGTTCTTC. It translates to CASSLNSNNEQFF.

The sample holds many counts of this clonotype. J is TRBJ2-1 and V is TRBV15, with TRBD2 matching over 7 bases. This CDR3 has 17 amino acids. With V trimmed by 3 bases and J by 3 bases, 11 bases remained unmatched. Per germline, CDR1 LNHNV and CDR2 YYDKDF (reference sequence). The CDR3, as DNA: TGTGCCACCAGCAGCTCGCTATTAGCGGGCTACTACAATGAGCAGTTCTTC. Protein sequence: CATSSSLLAGYYNEQFF.

This clonotype was recorded at least ten times. The chain combines TRBV7-9 with TRBJ2-7, with 7 bases matching TRBD1. CDR1 and CDR2 from the germline V gene are SEHNR and FQNEAQ (reference sequence). The CDR3 is 13 residues long. After removal of 5 bases from V and 5 bases from J, the junction contained 6 bases not matched to a gene. The CDR3 nucleotides are TGTGCCAGCAGCCTCGGGACAGACGACGAGCAGTACTTC. Residues: CASSLGTDDEQYF.

In this sample, this clonotype turned up a few times. This chain uses TRBV7-2 with TRBJ2-1, with 15 bases that match TRBD2. The CDR3 extends over 22 amino acids. Germline values: CDR1 SGHTA, CDR2 FQGNSA. The ends lost 5 bases at V and 0 bases at J; junction bases unmatched: 17. The CDR3 here is CASSDSRQGGTSGRSSYNEQFF. The CDR3 region has the DNA TGTGCCAGCAGCGATTCCCGACAGGGGGGGACTAGCGGGAGGTCCTCCTACAATGAGCAGTTCTTC. The full variable domain, with the rest looked up from reference TRBV7-2 and TRBJ2-1, is GAGVSQSPSNKVTEKGKDVELRCDPISGHTALYWYRQSLGQGLEFLIYFQGNSAPDKSGLPSDRFSAERTGGSVSTLTIQRTQQEDSAVYLCASSDSRQGGTSGRSSYNEQFFGPGTRLTVL.

This clonotype has at least ten counts. The CDR3 DNA follows: TGTGCCAGCAGTTTAGGTTACGGGAGGCGCAATCAGCCCCAGCATTTT. Its protein product is CASSLGYGRRNQPQHF. The chain combines TRBV12-3 or TRBV12-4 with TRBJ1-5; no clear D gene. The CDR3 has 16 amino acids. V dropped 1 base and J dropped 2 bases, with 12 bases sitting between them.

This clonotype was detected ten times or more. V is TRBV6-6 and J is TRBJ1-1; D uncertain. V gave up 6 bases and J gave up 6 bases, with 11 bases separating them. Germline values: CDR1 MNHNY, CDR2 SVGAGI (reference sequence). The CDR3 has 12 residues. CDR3 bases: TGTGCCAGCAGCATCGTCCCGGCTGAAGCTTTCTTT. Encoded protein: CASSIVPAEAFF.

The sample holds many counts of this clonotype. J is TRBJ2-7 and V is TRBV5-1; 7 nucleotides align to TRBD2. CDR1 SGHRS and CDR2 YFSETQ come from the germline V gene. The CDR3 runs 13 residues. The V gene end was trimmed by 0 bases and the J gene end by 6 bases; junction bases not matched to a gene: 3. CDR3 DNA sequence: TGCGCCAGCAGCTTGGCCCCTAGCGGCGAGCAGTACGTC. This translates into CASSLAPSGEQYV.

This clonotype occurred many times. V and J are TRBV24-1 and TRBJ2-3, with 9 nucleotides matching TRBD2. The J segment lost 5 bases and the V segment lost 12 bases, leaving 11 bases of the junction unmatched. The CDR3 sequence is 14 residues long. Germline CDR1 is KGHDR and CDR2 is SFDVKD. The CDR3 sequence is CASSPSGKGDTQYF. CDR3 DNA sequence: TGTGCCTCCTCGCCTAGCGGGAAGGGAGATACGCAGTATTTT.

This clonotype was counted many times. The chain combines TRBV20-1 with TRBJ2-5; 14 bases are shared with TRBD2. Germline V gene lookup returns CDR1 DFQATT and CDR2 SNEGSKA (reference sequence). This CDR3 has 17 amino acids. V lost 1 base to trimming and J lost 5 bases; unmatched junction nucleotides: 9. The CDR3 spells CSARGAGLAGAWETQYF. DNA for the CDR3: TGCAGTGCTAGAGGAGCGGGACTAGCGGGAGCGTGGGAGACCCAGTACTTC.

This clonotype was detected ten times or more. This chain links TRBV27 with TRBJ1-5; no firm D call. The germline V gene has CDR1 MNHEY and CDR2 SMNVEV (reference sequence). The CDR3 has 15 residues. The ends were cut back, 3 bases at V and 1 base at J, with 10 bases in the middle. CDR3 loop: CASSFSGESNQPQHF. CDR3 sequence (DNA): TGTGCCAGCAGTTTTTCCGGCGAGAGCAATCAGCCCCAGCATTTT.

As to this clonotype: A much larger clone sits a single nucleotide away, making a read error possible. The chain joins TRBV12-3 or TRBV12-4 to TRBJ2-7, with TRBD2 matching over 9 bases. This CDR3 is built from 15 residues. The CDR3 reads CASGLAGDPSIEQYF. The CDR3 nucleotides are TGTGCCAGCGGTTTAGCGGGAGATCCCTCTATCGAGCAGTACTTC.

Many counts were recorded for this clonotype. The J gene is TRBJ1-1, the V gene TRBV3-1, with 10 bases fitting TRBD1. CDR1 and CDR2 from the germline V gene are LGHDT and YNNKEL (reference sequence). The CDR3 is 14 residues long. V lost 7 bases to trimming and J lost 1 base; unmatched junction nucleotides: 3. CDR3 nucleotide sequence: TGTGCCAGCACCAGGGACAGGGGGAACACTGAAGCTTTCTTT. Protein sequence: CASTRDRGNTEAFF.

In its sample, this clonotype was seen many times. The V gene is TRBV10-3, the J gene TRBJ2-7; 9 nucleotides line up with TRBD1. From germline, CDR1 is ENHRY and CDR2 SYGVKD. CDR3 length equals 16 residues. This chain's CDR3 is CAINEFRDRALPEQYV. The CDR3 DNA reads TGTGCCATCAATGAGTTCCGGGACAGGGCCCTGCCCGAGCAGTACGTC.

This clonotype was observed at least ten times. The rearrangement joins TRBV7-9 to TRBJ1-5, with D perhaps TRBD1 (6 bases). The germline CDR1 and CDR2 sequences are SEHNR and FQNEAQ (reference sequence). Deletions cut 5 bases from V and 6 bases from J, with 17 bases between. This CDR3 region has 15 residues. As DNA, the CDR3 is TGTGCCAGCAGCCAAACGGGGGCGTCTGGTCAGCCCCAGCATTTT. This encodes CASSQTGASGQPQHF.

This clonotype was recorded many times. The chain uses TRBV20-1 and TRBJ1-5, with D perhaps TRBD1 (6 bases). V was clipped by 6 bases and J by 9 bases, with 18 bases between them. The CDR3 loop spans 13 amino acids. Germline V CDR1 and CDR2: DFQATT, SNEGSKA (reference sequence). As DNA, the CDR3 is TGCAGTGCAGAAGGGGGAGAAAACTTGCCCCAGCATTTT. Protein sequence: CSAEGGENLPQHF.

This clonotype occurred many times. V and J are TRBV27 and TRBJ1-6; D is ambiguous. The V end lost 3 bases, the J end lost 10 bases, and 13 bases lay between the germline ends. Per the germline V gene, CDR1 is MNHEY and CDR2 is SMNVEV (reference sequence). The CDR3 runs 14 residues. CDR3 in DNA: TGTGCCAGCAGTTTCCGACCTCACCAGTCACCCCTCCACTTT. This encodes CASSFRPHQSPLHF.

This clonotype was picked up many times. The chain recombines TRBV3-1 with TRBJ1-6, with D tentatively TRBD1 (5 bases). From germline, CDR1 is LGHDT and CDR2 YNNKEL (reference sequence). The CDR3 contains 14 residues. The V gene lost 6 bases and the J gene lost 13 bases, with 19 bases spanning the gap. In DNA, the CDR3 is TGTGCCAGCAGACCAGGACGGGGCACAACGCCCCTCCACTTT. Protein: CASRPGRGTTPLHF.

This clonotype has at least ten counts. This sequence joins TRBV20-1 and TRBJ2-3; 12 bases fit TRBD2. The CDR3 is made up of 17 amino acids. Germline V gene lookup returns CDR1 DFQATT and CDR2 SNEGSKA (reference sequence). V gave up 2 bases and J gave up 7 bases; unmatched junction bases: 13. CDR3 coding DNA: TGCAGTGCTAGAATGGCGACTAGCGGGGGAGGCACGAATACGCAGTATTTT. This codes for CSARMATSGGGTNTQYF.

This clonotype was counted at least ten times. The CDR3 DNA follows: TGTGCCAGCTCACCACAGTCGGCTAGCGGCACAGATACGCAGTATTTT. Encoded protein: CASSPQSASGTDTQYF. The chain recombines TRBV18 with TRBJ2-3; a weak D match, TRBD2 (6 bases). The CDR3 loop spans 16 amino acids. Looked up from germline, CDR1 is KGHSH and CDR2 is LQKENI. Trimming removed 1 base from V and 1 base from J, with 12 bases in between.